This T cell receptor beta chain was identified in a study of tumour-infiltrating T cells in Burkitt lymphoma. Study-level background: Repertoire clonality predicted overall and progression-free survival.

This clone was seen only a few times. Between the trimmed V and J ends, which lost 6 bases and 6 bases, there was a span of 9 bases. Germline assignment: CDR1 SGHAT and CDR2 FQNNGV. The CDR3 runs to 12 residues. Sequenced by immunoSEQ multiplex PCR; TCRdb stores in-frame clones only, minus some. The profile shows about 7,600 clones, roughly 15% of them singletons. The TCR was taken from a human donor with diffuse large B-cell lymphoma. The chain uses TRBV11-2 and TRBJ2-1, with a possible D match to TRBD1 (5 bases). Sequenced input: tumor tissue. CDR3 residues: CASSSGFNEQFF. The CDR3 bases are TGTGCCAGCAGTTCAGGGTTCAATGAGCAGTTCTTC.